Sequencing of this TCR beta chain was carried out in a study of OX40 agonist ivuxolimab in advanced cancers. Assay used: immunoSEQ multiplex PCR; TCRdb lists only in-frame clones, some missing. The data show 40,000 to 60,000 clones, around 86% seen once. This clone was seen once. The germline V gene has CDR1 SEHNR and CDR2 FQNEAQ (reference sequence). CDR3 length: 13 residues. Trimming removed 4 bases at V and 5 bases at J, with 10 bases between. This TCR was recovered from an adult with an advanced solid tumor such as melanoma, head and neck, liver or kidney cancer. The sequences come from CD4+ or CD8+ T cells sorted from blood, collected in a trial of the OX40 agonist ivuxolimab. The chain combines TRBV7-9 with TRBJ2-3; D is uncertain. The DNA of the CDR3 is TGTGCCAGCAGCTCCATCCACGAAGATACGCAGTATTTT. Translation gives CASSSIHEDTQYF.